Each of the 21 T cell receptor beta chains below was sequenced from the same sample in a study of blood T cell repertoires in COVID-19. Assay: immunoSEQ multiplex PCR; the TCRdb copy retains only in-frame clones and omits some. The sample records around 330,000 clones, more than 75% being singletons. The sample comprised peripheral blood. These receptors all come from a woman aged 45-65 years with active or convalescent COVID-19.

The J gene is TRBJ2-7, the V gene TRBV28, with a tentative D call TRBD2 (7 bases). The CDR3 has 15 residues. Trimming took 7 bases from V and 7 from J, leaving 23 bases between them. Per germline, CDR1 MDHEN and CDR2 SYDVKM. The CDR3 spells CASKTVRGGIGEQYF. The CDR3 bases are TGTGCCAGCAAAACTGTTCGCGGGGGCATAGGGGAGCAGTACTTC.

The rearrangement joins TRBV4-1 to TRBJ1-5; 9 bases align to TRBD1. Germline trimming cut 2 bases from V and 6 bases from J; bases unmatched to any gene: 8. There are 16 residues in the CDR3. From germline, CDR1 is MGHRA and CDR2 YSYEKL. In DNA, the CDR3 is TGCGCCAGCAGCCAACCGGACAGGGGCGGTGTTCAGCCCCAGCATTTT. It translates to CASSQPDRGGVQPQHF.

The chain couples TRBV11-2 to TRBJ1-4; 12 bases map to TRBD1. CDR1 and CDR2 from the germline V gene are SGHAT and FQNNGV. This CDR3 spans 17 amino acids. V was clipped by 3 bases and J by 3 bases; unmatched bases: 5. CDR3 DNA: TGTGCCAGCAGCTTCGGGACAGGGGGCAAGTCTAATGAAAAACTGTTTTTT. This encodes CASSFGTGGKSNEKLFF.

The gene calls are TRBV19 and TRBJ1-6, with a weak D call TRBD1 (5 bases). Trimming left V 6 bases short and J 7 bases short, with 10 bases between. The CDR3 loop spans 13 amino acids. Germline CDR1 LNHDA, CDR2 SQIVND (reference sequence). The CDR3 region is CASRTSGNSPLHF. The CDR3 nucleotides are TGTGCCAGTAGAACCTCAGGGAATTCACCCCTCCACTTT.

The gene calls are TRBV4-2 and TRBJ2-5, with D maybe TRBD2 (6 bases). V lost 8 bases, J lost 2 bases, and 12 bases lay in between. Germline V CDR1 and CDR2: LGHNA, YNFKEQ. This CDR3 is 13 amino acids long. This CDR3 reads CASRDLLQETQYF. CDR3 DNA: TGTGCCAGCCGGGACTTACTTCAAGAGACCCAGTACTTC.

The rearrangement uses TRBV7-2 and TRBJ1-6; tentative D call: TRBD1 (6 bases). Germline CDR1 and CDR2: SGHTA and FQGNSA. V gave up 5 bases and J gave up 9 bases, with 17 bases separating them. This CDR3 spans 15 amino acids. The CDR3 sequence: CASSGTNRVGSPLHF. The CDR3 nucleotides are TGTGCCAGCAGCGGTACAAACAGGGTTGGTTCACCCCTCCACTTT.

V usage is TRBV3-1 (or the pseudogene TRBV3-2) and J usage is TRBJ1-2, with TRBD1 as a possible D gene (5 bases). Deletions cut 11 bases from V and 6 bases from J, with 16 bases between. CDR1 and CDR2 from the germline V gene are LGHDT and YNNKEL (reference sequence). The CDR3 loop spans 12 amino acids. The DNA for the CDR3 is TGTGCCGTCTCCCGGGGGTCCCATGGCTACACCTTC. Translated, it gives CAVSRGSHGYTF.

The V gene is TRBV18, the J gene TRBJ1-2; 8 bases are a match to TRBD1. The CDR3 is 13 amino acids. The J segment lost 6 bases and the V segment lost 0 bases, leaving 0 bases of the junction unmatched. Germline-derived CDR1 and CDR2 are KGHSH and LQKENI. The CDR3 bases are TGTGCCAGCTCACCACCGGGACAGGATGGCTACACCTTC. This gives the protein CASSPPGQDGYTF.

The CDR3 loop reads CASSFGRGINQPQHF. Written as DNA, the CDR3 is TGTGCCAGCAGTTTCGGCAGGGGGATAAACCAGCCCCAGCATTTT. J is TRBJ1-5 and V is TRBV28; 7 nucleotides agree with TRBD1. The CDR3 covers 15 residues. Trimming removed 3 bases from V and 7 bases from J; junction bases left unmatched: 9. CDR1 and CDR2 (germline): MDHEN, SYDVKM.

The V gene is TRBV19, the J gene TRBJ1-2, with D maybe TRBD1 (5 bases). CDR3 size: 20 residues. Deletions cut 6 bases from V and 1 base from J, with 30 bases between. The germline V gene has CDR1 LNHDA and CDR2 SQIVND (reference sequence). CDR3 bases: TGTGCCAGTAGAAGAGTTAAGGGGAACCTCCCCGGATCCGGTAACTATGGCTACACCTTC. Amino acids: CASRRVKGNLPGSGNYGYTF.

This CDR3 is CASSQGQTGSLDEQFF. The CDR3 coding sequence is TGCGCCAGCAGCCAGGGCCAGACAGGGAGTTTAGACGAGCAGTTCTTC. The V gene is TRBV4-3, the J gene TRBJ2-1; TRBD1 matches at 7 bases. V lost 3 bases and J lost 10; bases outside the gene matches: 15. Germline CDR1 reads LGHNA; CDR2 reads YSLEER. This CDR3 spans 16 amino acids.

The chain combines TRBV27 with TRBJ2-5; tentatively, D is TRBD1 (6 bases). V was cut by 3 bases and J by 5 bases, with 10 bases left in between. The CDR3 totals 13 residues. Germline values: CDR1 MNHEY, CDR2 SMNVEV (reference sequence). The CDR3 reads CASSFQGTETQYF. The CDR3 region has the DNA TGTGCCAGCAGTTTTCAGGGGACGGAGACCCAGTACTTC.

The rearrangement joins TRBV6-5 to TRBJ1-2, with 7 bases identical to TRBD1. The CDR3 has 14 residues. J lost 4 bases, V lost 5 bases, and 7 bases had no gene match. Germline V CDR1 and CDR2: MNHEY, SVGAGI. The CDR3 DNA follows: TGTGCCAGCAGTACCGACAGGGCTAGCTATGGCTACACCTTC. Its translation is CASSTDRASYGYTF.

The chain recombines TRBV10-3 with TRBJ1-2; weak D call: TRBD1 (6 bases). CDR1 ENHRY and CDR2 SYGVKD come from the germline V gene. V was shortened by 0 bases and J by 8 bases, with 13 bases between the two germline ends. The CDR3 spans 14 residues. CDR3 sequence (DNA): TGTGCCATCAGTGAGTCTACAGGGTTGGGCGGCTACACCTTC. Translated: CAISESTGLGGYTF.

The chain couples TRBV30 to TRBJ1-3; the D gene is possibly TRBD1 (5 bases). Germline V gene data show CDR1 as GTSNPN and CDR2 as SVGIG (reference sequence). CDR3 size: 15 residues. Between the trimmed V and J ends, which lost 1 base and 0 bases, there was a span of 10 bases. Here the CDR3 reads CAWSGDSSSGNTIYF. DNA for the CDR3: TGTGCCTGGAGTGGAGACAGCTCCTCTGGAAACACCATATATTTT.

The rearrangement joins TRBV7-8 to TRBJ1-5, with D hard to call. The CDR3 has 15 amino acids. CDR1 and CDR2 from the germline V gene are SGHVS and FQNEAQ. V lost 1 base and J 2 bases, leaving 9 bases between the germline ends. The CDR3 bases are TGTGCCAGCAGCTTAGATCAAACGGGCAATCAGCCCCAGCATTTT. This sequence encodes CASSLDQTGNQPQHF. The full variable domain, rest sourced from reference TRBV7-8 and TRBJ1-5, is GAGVSQSPRYKVAKRGQDVALRCDPISGHVSLFWYQQALGQGPEFLTYFQNEAQLDKSGLPSDRFFAERPEGSVSTLKIQRTQQEDSAVYLCASSLDQTGNQPQHFGDGTRLSIL.

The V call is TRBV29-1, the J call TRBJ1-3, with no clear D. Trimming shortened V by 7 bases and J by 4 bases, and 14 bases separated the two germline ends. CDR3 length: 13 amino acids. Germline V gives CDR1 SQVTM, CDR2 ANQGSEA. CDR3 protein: CSAARVSGNTIYF. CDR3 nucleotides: TGCAGCGCTGCGAGGGTTTCAGGAAACACCATATATTTT.

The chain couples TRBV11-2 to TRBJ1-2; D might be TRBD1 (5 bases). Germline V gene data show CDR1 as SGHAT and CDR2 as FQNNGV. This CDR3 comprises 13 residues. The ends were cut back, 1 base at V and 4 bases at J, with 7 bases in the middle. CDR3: CASSLVGAYGYTF. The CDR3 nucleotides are TGTGCCAGCAGCTTAGTAGGGGCCTATGGCTACACCTTC.

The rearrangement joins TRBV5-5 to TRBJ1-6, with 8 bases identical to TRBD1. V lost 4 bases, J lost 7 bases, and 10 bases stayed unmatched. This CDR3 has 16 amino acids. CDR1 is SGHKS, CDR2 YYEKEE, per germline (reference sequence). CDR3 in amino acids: CASSQDRGELNSPLHF. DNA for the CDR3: TGTGCCAGCAGCCAAGACAGGGGTGAATTGAATTCACCCCTCCACTTT. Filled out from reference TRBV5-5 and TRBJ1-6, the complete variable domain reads DAGVTQSPTHLIKTRGQQVTLRCSPISGHKSVSWYQQVLGQGPQFIFQYYEKEERGRGNFPDRFSARQFPNYSSELNVNALLLGDSALYLCASSQDRGELNSPLHFGNGTRLTVT.

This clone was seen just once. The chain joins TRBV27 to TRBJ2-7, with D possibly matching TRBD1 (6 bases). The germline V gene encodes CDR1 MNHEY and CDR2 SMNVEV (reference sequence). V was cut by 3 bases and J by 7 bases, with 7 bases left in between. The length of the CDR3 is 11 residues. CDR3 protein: CASSLGTEQYF. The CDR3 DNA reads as TGTGCCAGCAGTTTGGGGACAGAGCAGTACTTC.

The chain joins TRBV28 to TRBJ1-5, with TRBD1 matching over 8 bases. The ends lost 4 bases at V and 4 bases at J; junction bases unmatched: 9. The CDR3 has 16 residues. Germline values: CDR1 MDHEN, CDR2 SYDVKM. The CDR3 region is CASSSFWTGSNQPQHF. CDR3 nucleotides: TGTGCCAGCAGTTCGTTTTGGACAGGGTCGAATCAGCCCCAGCATTTT.